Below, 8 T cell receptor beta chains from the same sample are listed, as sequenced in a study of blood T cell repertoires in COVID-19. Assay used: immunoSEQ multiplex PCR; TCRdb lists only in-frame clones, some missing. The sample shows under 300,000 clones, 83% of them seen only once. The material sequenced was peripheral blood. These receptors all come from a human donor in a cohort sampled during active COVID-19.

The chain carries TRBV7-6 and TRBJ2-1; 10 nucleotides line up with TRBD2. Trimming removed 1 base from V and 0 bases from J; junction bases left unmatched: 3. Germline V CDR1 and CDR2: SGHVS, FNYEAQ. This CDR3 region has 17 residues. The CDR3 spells CASSLVASGGSYNEQFF. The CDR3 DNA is TGTGCCAGCAGCTTAGTAGCTAGCGGGGGCTCCTACAATGAGCAGTTCTTC.

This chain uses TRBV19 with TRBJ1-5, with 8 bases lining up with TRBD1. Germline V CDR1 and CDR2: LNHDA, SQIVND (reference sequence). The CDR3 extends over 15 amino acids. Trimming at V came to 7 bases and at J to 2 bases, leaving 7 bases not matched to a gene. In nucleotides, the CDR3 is TGTGCCAGTAAATCTCAGGGGGCAGGCAATCAGCCCCAGCATTTT. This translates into CASKSQGAGNQPQHF.

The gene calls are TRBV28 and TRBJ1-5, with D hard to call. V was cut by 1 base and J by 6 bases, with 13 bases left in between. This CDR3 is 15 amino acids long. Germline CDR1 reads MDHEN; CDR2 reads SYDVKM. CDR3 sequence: CASSLLRGTVQPQHF. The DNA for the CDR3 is TGTGCCAGCAGTTTATTACGGGGAACGGTTCAGCCCCAGCATTTT. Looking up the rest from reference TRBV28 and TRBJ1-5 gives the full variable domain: DVKVTQSSRYLVKRTGEKVFLECVQDMDHENMFWYRQDPGLGLRLIYFSYDVKMKEKGDIPEGYSVSREKKERFSLILESASTNQTSMYLCASSLLRGTVQPQHFGDGTRLSIL.

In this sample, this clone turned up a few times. DNA for the CDR3: TGTGCCAGCAGTTCAGGGTTGGATTCACCCCTCCACTTT. This sequence encodes CASSSGLDSPLHF. The J gene is TRBJ1-6, the V gene TRBV6-6; D might be TRBD1 (5 bases). The CDR3 extends over 13 amino acids. Trimming stripped 4 bases from V and 8 bases from J, with 9 bases between. Germline V gene lookup returns CDR1 MNHNY and CDR2 SVGAGI (reference sequence).

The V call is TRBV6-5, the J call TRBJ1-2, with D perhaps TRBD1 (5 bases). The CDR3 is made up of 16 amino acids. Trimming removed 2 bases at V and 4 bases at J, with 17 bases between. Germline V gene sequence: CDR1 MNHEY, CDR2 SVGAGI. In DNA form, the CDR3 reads TGTGCCAGCAGTTACGGGCCCTCCGGGACTAGCTATGGCTACACCTTC. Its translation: CASSYGPSGTSYGYTF.

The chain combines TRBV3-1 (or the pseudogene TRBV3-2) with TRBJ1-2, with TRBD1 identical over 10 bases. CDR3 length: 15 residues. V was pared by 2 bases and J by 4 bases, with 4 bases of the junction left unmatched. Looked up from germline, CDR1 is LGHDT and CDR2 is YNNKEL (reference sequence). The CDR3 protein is CASSQKTGGSYGYTF. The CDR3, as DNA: TGTGCCAGCAGCCAAAAGACAGGGGGCAGCTATGGCTACACCTTC.

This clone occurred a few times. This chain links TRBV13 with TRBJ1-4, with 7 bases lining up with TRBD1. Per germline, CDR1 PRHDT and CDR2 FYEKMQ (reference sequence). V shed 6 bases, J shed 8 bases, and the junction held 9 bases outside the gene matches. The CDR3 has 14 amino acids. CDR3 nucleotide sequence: TGTGCCAGCAGTCTCAGACAGGGTGGGGAAAAACTGTTTTTT. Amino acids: CASSLRQGGEKLFF. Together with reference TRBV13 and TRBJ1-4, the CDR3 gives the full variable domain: AAGVIQSPRHLIKEKRETATLKCYPIPRHDTVYWYQQGPGQDPQFLISFYEKMQSDKGSIPDRFSAQQFSDYHSELNMSSLELGDSALYFCASSLRQGGEKLFFGSGTQLSVL.

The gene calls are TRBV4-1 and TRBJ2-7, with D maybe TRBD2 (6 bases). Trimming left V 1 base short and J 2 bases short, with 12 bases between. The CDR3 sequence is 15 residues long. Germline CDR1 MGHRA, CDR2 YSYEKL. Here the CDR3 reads CASSQAGAPTYEQYF. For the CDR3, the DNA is TGCGCCAGCAGCCAAGCGGGAGCCCCAACCTACGAGCAGTACTTC.